The next 11 T cell receptor beta chains were all read from a single sample in a study of shared clonotypes between healthy human individuals. CD45RO-negative, CCR7-positively selected cells formed the naive CD8 fraction, excluding terminally differentiated effector memory CD45RA+ cells. The protocol was immunoSEQ multiplex PCR, while the TCRdb copy is restricted to in-frame clones and leaves out a portion. This table holds about 2.2 million clones, 93% found once. Sequencing input: naive CD8+ T cells from PBMCs. The receptors were gathered from a man between 18 and 29 years old in good health. Some clones in this sample may be carry-over from other donors' samples.

V and J are TRBV9 and TRBJ2-1; TRBD2 agrees at 8 bases. There are 14 residues in the CDR3. In germline, CDR1 is SGDLS, CDR2 YYNGEE. Trimming removed 4 bases from V and 9 bases from J; junction bases left unmatched: 9. CDR3 residues: CASSFASGYGEQFF. CDR3 bases: TGTGCCAGCAGCTTTGCTAGCGGGTATGGTGAGCAGTTCTTC.

The V call is TRBV4-3, the J call TRBJ1-3; the D is unclear. Germline assignment: CDR1 LGHNA and CDR2 YSLEER. The CDR3 sequence is 15 residues long. V was pared by 4 bases and J by 0 bases, with 10 bases between. In nucleotides, the CDR3 is TGCGCCAGCAGCCTTTCCTGGAACTCTGGAAACACCATATATTTT. Protein: CASSLSWNSGNTIYF.

The chain carries TRBV19 and TRBJ2-3, with D uncertain. The ends were cut back, 1 base at V and 4 bases at J, with 6 bases in the middle. The CDR3 spans 13 residues. Germline V lookup: CDR1 LNHDA, CDR2 SQIVND (reference sequence). The DNA of the CDR3 is TGTGCCAGTAGTATAGCCAGGCCAGATACGCAGTATTTT. Amino acids: CASSIARPDTQYF.

This chain links TRBV27 with TRBJ2-5; D possibly corresponds to TRBD1 (6 bases). The V end was cut by 3 bases, the J end by 1 base, with 21 bases between. Per germline, CDR1 MNHEY and CDR2 SMNVEV (reference sequence). The CDR3 contains 18 residues. CDR3 protein: CASSLRIVGAGFQETQYF. The CDR3, as DNA: TGTGCCAGCAGTTTGCGGATAGTGGGGGCAGGGTTCCAAGAGACCCAGTACTTC.

The rearrangement joins TRBV6-1 to TRBJ2-5; D might be TRBD2 (5 bases). The CDR3 extends over 13 amino acids. CDR1 and CDR2 (germline): MNHNS, SASEGT. Between the trimmed V and J ends, which lost 8 bases and 7 bases, there was a span of 17 bases. This CDR3 reads CASPTRVSGTQYF. CDR3 DNA sequence: TGTGCCAGCCCTACTAGAGTCTCTGGGACCCAGTACTTC.

A note on this clone: This same CDR3 is encoded by further DNA sequences in the sample. The chain employs TRBV9 and TRBJ2-1; tentative D call: TRBD2 (6 bases). Germline V gives CDR1 SGDLS, CDR2 YYNGEE. Deletions cut 0 bases from V and 2 bases from J, with 12 bases between. CDR3 length: 16 amino acids. The CDR3 coding sequence is TGTGCCAGCAGCGTAGTGGGGGGAGCCCCCTACAATGAGCAGTTCTTC. The encoded protein is CASSVVGGAPYNEQFF.

The genes are TRBV5-5 and TRBJ2-7; D not resolved. From germline, CDR1 is SGHKS and CDR2 YYEKEE (reference sequence). The length of the CDR3 is 13 residues. With 0 bases removed from V and 3 bases from J, the gap between germline ends came to 7 bases. The CDR3 loop is CASSLETYYEQYF. CDR3 nucleotides: TGTGCCAGCAGCTTGGAAACCTACTACGAGCAGTACTTC.

As regards this clone: This same CDR3 is encoded by further DNA sequences in the sample. The chain recombines TRBV15 with TRBJ2-7; the match to TRBD1 covers 8 bases. This CDR3 comprises 14 residues. Germline CDR1 is LNHNV and CDR2 is YYDKDF (reference sequence). The V and J ends lost 0 bases and 6 bases, in that order; junction bases with no gene match: 4. In DNA form, the CDR3 reads TGTGCCACCAGCAGAGATCGAGACAGGGGCGAGCAGTACTTC. Protein product: CATSRDRDRGEQYF.

This clone was detected only once. The chain is built from TRBV5-6 and TRBJ1-1; TRBD1 agrees at 7 bases. The junction had 5 bases not matched to a gene; V was cut back by 2 bases and J by 4 bases. Germline V CDR1 and CDR2: SGHDT, YYEEEE. The CDR3 covers 14 residues. CDR3: CASSFYRGGTEAFF. In DNA form, the CDR3 reads TGTGCCAGCAGCTTCTACAGGGGTGGCACTGAAGCTTTCTTT.

The count of this clone is one. This chain uses TRBV29-1 with TRBJ2-1; 10 nucleotides agree with TRBD1. The trim removed 3 bases at V and 10 bases at J, leaving 12 bases unmatched. The CDR3 loop spans 15 amino acids. Germline loops: CDR1 SQVTM, CDR2 ANQGSEA. CDR3 sequence: CSVDNDRGRGGEQFF. The DNA for the CDR3 is TGCAGCGTTGATAACGACAGGGGGCGAGGTGGAGAGCAGTTCTTC.

The rearrangement links TRBV5-1 to TRBJ2-1, with 9 bases matching TRBD1. CDR3 length equals 13 residues. From germline, CDR1 is SGHRS and CDR2 YFSETQ. Losses at the gene ends were 2 bases for V and 9 bases for J; bases not matched to a gene: 3. This CDR3 is CASSFTGGGEQFF. CDR3 bases: TGCGCCAGCAGCTTCACAGGGGGCGGTGAGCAGTTCTTC. The full variable domain, rest sourced from reference TRBV5-1 and TRBJ2-1, is KAGVTQTPRYLIKTRGQQVTLSCSPISGHRSVSWYQQTPGQGLQFLFEYFSETQRNKGNFPGRFSGRQFSNSRSEMNVSTLELGDSALYLCASSFTGGGEQFFGPGTRLTVL.